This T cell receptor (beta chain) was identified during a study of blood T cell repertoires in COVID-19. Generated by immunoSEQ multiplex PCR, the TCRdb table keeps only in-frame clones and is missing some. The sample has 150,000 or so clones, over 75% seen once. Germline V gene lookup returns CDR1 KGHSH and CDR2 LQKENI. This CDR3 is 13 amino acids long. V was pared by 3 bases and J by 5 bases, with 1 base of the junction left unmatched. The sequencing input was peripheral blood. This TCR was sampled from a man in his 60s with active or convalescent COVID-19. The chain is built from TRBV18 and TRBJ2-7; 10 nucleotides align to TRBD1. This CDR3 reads CASSPTGGNEQYF. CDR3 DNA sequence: TGTGCCAGCTCACCGACAGGGGGCAACGAGCAGTACTTC.